Shown below are 13 T cell receptor beta chains from a single sample sequenced in a study of blood T cell repertoires in COVID-19. Here immunoSEQ multiplex PCR was the method, and the copy in TCRdb shows in-frame clones only, minus some. The sample carries about 110,000 clones, approximately 67% recorded once. The sample taken for sequencing was peripheral blood. Receptor source: a woman aged 55-70 years with acute or convalescent COVID-19.

The chain carries TRBV9 and TRBJ2-1; possible D gene TRBD1, 6 bases. CDR3 length equals 16 residues. Trimming removed 0 bases from V and 12 bases from J, with 22 bases in between. Germline V gene lookup returns CDR1 SGDLS and CDR2 YYNGEE. This CDR3 is CASSVGGNRASDGQFF. As DNA, the CDR3 is TGTGCCAGCAGCGTAGGCGGAAACAGGGCCTCGGACGGGCAGTTCTTC. The variable domain in full, completed from reference TRBV9 and TRBJ2-1, reads DSGVTQTPKHLITATGQRVTLRCSPRSGDLSVYWYQQSLDQGLQFLIQYYNGEERAKGNILERFSAQQFPDLHSELNLSSLELGDSALYFCASSVGGNRASDGQFFGPGTRLTVL.

The gene calls are TRBV30 and TRBJ2-3; 9 positions match TRBD2. With V trimmed by 3 bases and J by 11 bases, 18 bases remained unmatched. CDR1 GTSNPN and CDR2 SVGIG come from the germline V gene (reference sequence). The CDR3 is made up of 16 amino acids. The CDR3 reads CAWRAWGRGGPWGQYF. The CDR3 coding sequence is TGTGCCTGGAGGGCCTGGGGGCGGGGGGGCCCTTGGGGGCAGTATTTT.

This chain links TRBV5-4 with TRBJ1-2, with 9 bases lining up with TRBD1. CDR1 and CDR2 (germline): SGHNT, YYREEE (reference sequence). The CDR3 spans 15 residues. With V trimmed by 4 bases and J by 2 bases, 6 bases remained unmatched. The CDR3 sequence is CASSARTGANYGYTF. The DNA of the CDR3 is TGTGCCAGCAGCGCCAGGACAGGGGCGAACTATGGCTACACCTTC.

In its sample, this clone was seen once. The J gene is TRBJ1-2, the V gene TRBV4-1, with D perhaps TRBD1 (6 bases). The CDR3 consists of 15 residues. Trimming pared 5 bases from V and 4 bases from J, leaving 17 bases between. CDR1 MGHRA and CDR2 YSYEKL come from the germline V gene. The CDR3 here is CASSLQGEASYGYTF. CDR3 sequence (DNA): TGCGCCAGCAGCTTACAGGGCGAAGCTAGCTATGGCTACACCTTC.

The chain has TRBV10-3 and TRBJ2-2; TRBD2 is a possible D gene (5 bases). V lost 10 bases and J 1 base, leaving 22 bases between the germline ends. Germline CDR1 ENHRY, CDR2 SYGVKD. The CDR3 runs 17 residues. Here the CDR3 DNA reads TGTGCCACCCTTAGAGAGCGAGGGTCGGGGAACACCGGGGAGCTGTTTTTT. Translated, it gives CATLRERGSGNTGELFF.

This clone was observed once. The rearrangement uses TRBV5-1 and TRBJ2-3, with TRBD2 matching 12 bases. Germline values: CDR1 SGHRS, CDR2 YFSETQ. The CDR3 sequence is 16 residues long. The V segment lost 3 bases and the J segment 2 bases; nucleotides outside the gene matches: 4. The CDR3: CASSSGLAGSTDTQYF. The DNA for the CDR3 is TGCGCCAGCAGCTCCGGACTAGCGGGGTCCACAGATACGCAGTATTTT.

The chain joins TRBV19 to TRBJ1-2; 7 bases line up with TRBD1. After removal of 6 bases from V and 3 bases from J, the junction contained 7 bases not matched to a gene. The CDR3 runs 14 residues. Germline lookup yields CDR1 LNHDA and CDR2 SQIVND (reference sequence). The CDR3 is CASRTGRSYYGYTF. CDR3 nucleotides: TGTGCCAGTAGGACAGGGAGATCGTACTATGGCTACACCTTC.

This chain uses TRBV20-1 with TRBJ1-1; tentative D call: TRBD1 (5 bases). The CDR3 has 11 residues. The V and J ends lost 7 bases and 5 bases respectively, with 11 bases between them. The germline CDR1 and CDR2 sequences are DFQATT and SNEGSKA (reference sequence). CDR3 sequence (DNA): TGCAGTGTCGGGGGGGAAACTGAAGCTTTCTTT. It codes for CSVGGETEAFF.

The chain employs TRBV18 and TRBJ1-4; unclear D gene. Germline CDR1 reads KGHSH; CDR2 reads LQKENI. Trimming removed 0 bases at V and 4 bases at J, with 9 bases between. This CDR3 has 15 residues. The CDR3 protein is CASSPPAGFNEKLFF. The CDR3 coding sequence is TGTGCCAGCTCACCACCGGCGGGTTTTAATGAAAAACTGTTTTTT. Full variable domain (outside the CDR3, taken from reference TRBV18 and TRBJ1-4): NAGVMQNPRHLVRRRGQEARLRCSPMKGHSHVYWYRQLPEEGLKFMVYLQKENIIDESGMPKERFSAEFPKEGPSILRIQQVVRGDSAAYFCASSPPAGFNEKLFFGSGTQLSVL.

The chain uses TRBV4-1 and TRBJ1-2, with 10 bases fitting TRBD1. The CDR3 spans 15 residues. V trimming: 2 bases; J trimming: 6 bases; junction bases outside the gene matches: 6. The germline gives CDR1 MGHRA, CDR2 YSYEKL. CDR3 region: CASSQPGQGTHGYTF. CDR3 sequence (DNA): TGCGCCAGCAGCCAACCGGGACAGGGGACCCATGGCTACACCTTC.

V and J are TRBV3-1 (or the pseudogene TRBV3-2) and TRBJ1-2, with D maybe TRBD1 (5 bases). V lost 4 bases, J lost 5 bases, and 11 bases lay in between. This CDR3 spans 13 amino acids. Per the germline V gene, CDR1 is LGHDT and CDR2 is YNNKEL (reference sequence). The CDR3 coding sequence is TGTGCCAGCAGCCCCTACCAGGGATATGGCTACACCTTC. The encoded protein is CASSPYQGYGYTF.

The chain's CDR3 is CASGLDHGIYEQYF. The CDR3 nucleotides are TGTGCTAGTGGTTTGGACCACGGGATCTACGAGCAGTACTTC. The chain employs TRBV12-5 and TRBJ2-7, with TRBD2 as a possible D gene (5 bases). The CDR3 runs 14 residues. The V end lost 1 base, the J end lost 3 bases, and 10 bases lay between the germline ends. Germline-derived CDR1 and CDR2 are LGHNT and FRNRAP.

This clone was seen just once. This rearrangement joins TRBV7-2 to TRBJ1-1, with D possibly TRBD1 on 5 matching bases. The CDR3 runs to 12 residues. With 5 bases removed from V and 7 bases from J, the gap between germline ends came to 11 bases. Germline-derived CDR1 and CDR2 are SGHTA and FQGNSA. The CDR3 bases are TGTGCCAGCAGCCGAGACAGACTTGAAGCTTTCTTT. Protein: CASSRDRLEAFF.